The 8 T cell receptor beta chains below were found in one sample sequenced in a study of blood T cell repertoires in COVID-19. Generated by immunoSEQ multiplex PCR, the TCRdb table keeps only in-frame clones and is missing some. The table records more than 110,000 clones, nearly 80% of them present only once. Sequencing used PBMCs or T cells enriched from blood (not recorded which). Receptors were obtained from a woman between 45 and 60 years old who had recovered from COVID-19.

The genes are TRBV9 and TRBJ1-2, with D perhaps matching TRBD1 (5 bases). Germline V gives CDR1 SGDLS, CDR2 YYNGEE. CDR3 length: 15 residues. With 4 bases removed from V and 8 bases from J, the gap between germline ends came to 21 bases. The CDR3 DNA reads TGTGCCAGCAGCCCCCAGACAGAATCCTATGGCGGCTACACCTTC. Protein sequence: CASSPQTESYGGYTF. Looking up the rest from reference TRBV9 and TRBJ1-2 gives the full variable domain: DSGVTQTPKHLITATGQRVTLRCSPRSGDLSVYWYQQSLDQGLQFLIQYYNGEERAKGNILERFSAQQFPDLHSELNLSSLELGDSALYFCASSPQTESYGGYTFGSGTRLTVV.

This sequence joins TRBV24-1 and TRBJ2-3; 10 bases match TRBD2. Per the germline V gene, CDR1 is KGHDR and CDR2 is SFDVKD. Trimming cost V 2 bases and J 4 bases; bases outside gene matches: 2. This CDR3 spans 15 amino acids. CDR3 in amino acids: CATSDSSGGADTQYF. CDR3 coding DNA: TGTGCCACCAGTGATTCTAGCGGGGGCGCAGATACGCAGTATTTT.

This chain joins TRBV7-9 and TRBJ2-1, with 10 bases matching TRBD2. The germline V gene has CDR1 SEHNR and CDR2 FQNEAQ (reference sequence). The junction had 8 bases not matched to a gene; V was cut back by 11 bases and J by 4 bases. This CDR3 region has 14 residues. CDR3 residues: CASIGTSVYNEQFF. The CDR3 nucleotides are TGTGCCTCAATTGGGACTAGCGTATACAATGAGCAGTTCTTC.

J is TRBJ2-1 and V is TRBV2; 11 nucleotides match TRBD2. Germline V lookup: CDR1 SNHLY, CDR2 FYNNEI. The ends lost 2 bases at V and 9 bases at J; junction bases unmatched: 3. CDR3 length: 14 residues. CDR3 sequence (DNA): TGTGCCAGCAGTGAAAGTCTAGCGGGAGGTGAGCAGTTCTTC. Translated, it gives CASSESLAGGEQFF.

This clone was recorded once. This chain connects TRBV29-1 to TRBJ1-3; D uncertain. This CDR3 is built from 13 residues. Germline-derived CDR1 and CDR2 are SQVTM and ANQGSEA. V was cut by 3 bases and J by 1 base, with 7 bases left in between. The CDR3, as DNA: TGCAGCGTTGATTCGGGATCTGGAAACACCATATATTTT. This gives the protein CSVDSGSGNTIYF.

The chain employs TRBV11-2 and TRBJ2-5, with 8 bases matching TRBD2. J was trimmed by 4 bases and V by 2 bases; bases with no gene match: 9. The germline CDR1 and CDR2 sequences are SGHAT and FQNNGV. The CDR3 contains 16 residues. The CDR3 DNA is TGTGCCAGCAGCTTAATGGCGGGGGGCGGGATAGAGACCCAGTACTTC. Its protein product is CASSLMAGGGIETQYF. Full variable domain (rest looked up from reference TRBV11-2 and TRBJ2-5): EAGVAQSPRYKIIEKRQSVAFWCNPISGHATLYWYQQILGQGPKLLIQFQNNGVVDDSQLPKDRFSAERLKGVDSTLKIQPAKLEDSAVYLCASSLMAGGGIETQYFGPGTRLLVL.

The rearrangement joins TRBV4-1 to TRBJ1-1; 8 nucleotides line up with TRBD1. Trimming at V came to 4 bases and at J to 1 base, leaving 8 bases not matched to a gene. The CDR3 has 16 residues. Germline V lookup: CDR1 MGHRA, CDR2 YSYEKL. CDR3 nucleotide sequence: TGCGCCAGCAGCCTAGGACAGGGTTCGGCGAACACTGAAGCTTTCTTT. As protein: CASSLGQGSANTEAFF.

The chain recombines TRBV11-3 with TRBJ2-7, with D uncertain. The V end lost 0 bases, the J end lost 12 bases, and 18 bases lay between the germline ends. The length of the CDR3 is 14 residues. Germline loops: CDR1 SGHNT, CDR2 YENEEA. The CDR3 protein is CASSLDLGWKLMYF. The CDR3, as DNA: TGTGCCAGCAGCTTAGATCTAGGATGGAAATTGATGTACTTC.